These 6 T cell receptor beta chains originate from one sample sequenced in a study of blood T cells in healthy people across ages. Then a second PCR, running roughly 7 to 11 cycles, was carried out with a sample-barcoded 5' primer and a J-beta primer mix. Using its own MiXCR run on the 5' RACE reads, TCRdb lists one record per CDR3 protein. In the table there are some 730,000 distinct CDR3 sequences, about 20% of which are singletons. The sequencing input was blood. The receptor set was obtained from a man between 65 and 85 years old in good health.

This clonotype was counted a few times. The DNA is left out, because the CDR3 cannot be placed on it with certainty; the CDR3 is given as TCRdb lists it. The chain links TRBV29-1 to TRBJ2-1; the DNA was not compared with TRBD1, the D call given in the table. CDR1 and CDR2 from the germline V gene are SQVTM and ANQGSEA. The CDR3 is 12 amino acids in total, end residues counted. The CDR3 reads CSVGFGAGLEFF.

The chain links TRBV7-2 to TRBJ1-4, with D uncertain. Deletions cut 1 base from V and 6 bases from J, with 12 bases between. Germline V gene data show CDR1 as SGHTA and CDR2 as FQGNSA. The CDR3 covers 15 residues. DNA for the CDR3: TGTGCCAGCAGCTTAGTCGGAGGATCGGATGAAAAACTGTTTTTT. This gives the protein CASSLVGGSDEKLFF.

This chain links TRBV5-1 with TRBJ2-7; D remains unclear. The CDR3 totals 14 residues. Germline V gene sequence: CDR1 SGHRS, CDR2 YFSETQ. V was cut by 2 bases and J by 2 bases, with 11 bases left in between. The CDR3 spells CASSFGVNTYEQYF. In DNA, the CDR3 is TGCGCCAGCAGCTTTGGGGTTAATACCTACGAGCAGTACTTC.

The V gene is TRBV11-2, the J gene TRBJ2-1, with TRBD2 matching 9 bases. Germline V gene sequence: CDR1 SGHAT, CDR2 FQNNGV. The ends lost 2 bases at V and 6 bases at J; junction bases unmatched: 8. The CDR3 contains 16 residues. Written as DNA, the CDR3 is TGTGCCAGCAGCTTACCCCTAGCGGGGTTCTCCAATGAGCAGTTCTTC. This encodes CASSLPLAGFSNEQFF.

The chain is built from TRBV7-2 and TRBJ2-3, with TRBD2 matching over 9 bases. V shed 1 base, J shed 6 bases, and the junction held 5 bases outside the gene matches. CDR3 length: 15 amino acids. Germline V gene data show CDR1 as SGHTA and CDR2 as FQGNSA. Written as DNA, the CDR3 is TGTGCCAGCAGCTTAGAGGCTAGCGGGATTGATACGCAGTATTTT. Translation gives CASSLEASGIDTQYF. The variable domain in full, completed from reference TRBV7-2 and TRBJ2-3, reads GAGVSQSPSNKVTEKGKDVELRCDPISGHTALYWYRQSLGQGLEFLIYFQGNSAPDKSGLPSDRFSAERTGGSVSTLTIQRTQQEDSAVYLCASSLEASGIDTQYFGPGTRLTVL.

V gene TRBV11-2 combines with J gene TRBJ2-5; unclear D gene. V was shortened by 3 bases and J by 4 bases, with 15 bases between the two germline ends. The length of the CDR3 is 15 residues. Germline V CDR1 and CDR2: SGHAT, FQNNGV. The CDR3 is CASSFDWAAPETQYF. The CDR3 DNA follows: TGTGCCAGCAGCTTTGACTGGGCCGCCCCAGAGACCCAGTACTTC.